These 12 T cell receptor beta chains came from one sample sequenced in a study of Graves' ophthalmopathy and Graves' hyperthyroidism. Scientists amplified the TCR beta CDR3 regions from RNA transcripts. HTBI-primed RT-PCR formed the first round, and a multiplex PCR formed the second. TCRdb reprocessed the multiplex PCR reads via MiXCR and lists one record per CDR3 protein. The table records 400,000 to 500,000 distinct CDR3 sequences, around 21% of them present only once. Sequenced sample: peripheral blood. All receptors come from a woman in her late teens or twenties with stable Graves' hyperthyroidism.

Many counts were recorded for this clonotype. This chain uses TRBV5-5 with TRBJ2-7; D is unclear. This CDR3 has 15 residues. V lost 1 base, J lost 0 bases, and 11 bases lay in between. Germline V gene sequence: CDR1 SGHKS, CDR2 YYEKEE (reference sequence). CDR3 nucleotides: TGTGCCAGCAGCTTGTTCGCAGGTTTCTCCTACGAGCAGTACTTC. Its translation: CASSLFAGFSYEQYF.

The chain joins TRBV5-5 to TRBJ1-1; D remains unclear. Between the trimmed V and J ends, which lost 4 bases and 6 bases, there was a span of 7 bases. CDR3 length: 11 residues. Germline assignment: CDR1 SGHKS and CDR2 YYEKEE (reference sequence). CDR3 DNA: TGTGCCAGCAGCATCGGGGCTGAAGCTTTCTTT. Translating it yields CASSIGAEAFF.

This clonotype was observed many times. The chain recombines TRBV20-1 with TRBJ2-7, with D perhaps TRBD1 or TRBD2 (5 bases each). The CDR3 has 11 residues. CDR1 DFQATT and CDR2 SNEGSKA come from the germline V gene (reference sequence). For the CDR3, the DNA is TGCATTCCGGGACCTCCCTACGAGCAGTACTTC. Translating gives CIPGPPYEQYF.

This clonotype was detected a few times. The V gene is TRBV20-1, the J gene TRBJ2-7, with a tentative D call TRBD1 (5 bases). The CDR3 consists of 14 residues. Deletions cut 1 base from V and 4 bases from J, with 14 bases between. Per germline, CDR1 DFQATT and CDR2 SNEGSKA (reference sequence). The DNA of the CDR3 is TGCAGTGCTAGAGTTCCAGGGTATCTATACGAGCAGTACTTC. It codes for CSARVPGYLYEQYF.

The rearrangement uses TRBV6-5 and TRBJ2-7; D might be TRBD2 (5 bases). V lost 2 bases and J lost 4, with 12 bases in between. Germline assignment: CDR1 MNHEY and CDR2 SVGAGI. The CDR3 is 14 residues long. CDR3 region: CASSYRGVGYEQYF. The CDR3 bases are TGTGCCAGCAGTTACCGGGGAGTGGGATACGAGCAGTACTTC.

This clonotype was counted many times. J is TRBJ1-5 and V is TRBV6-5; no clear D. The ends were cut back, 6 bases at V and 0 bases at J, with 9 bases in the middle. This CDR3 comprises 14 residues. CDR1 is MNHEY, CDR2 SVGAGI, per germline. DNA for the CDR3: TGTGCCAGCAGATACCTCTATAGCAATCAGCCCCAGCATTTT. The encoded protein is CASRYLYSNQPQHF.

The chain employs TRBV2 and TRBJ1-5; a possible D gene is TRBD1 (6 bases). V gave up 6 bases and J gave up 5 bases, with 11 bases separating them. CDR3 length equals 13 residues. CDR1 and CDR2 (germline): SNHLY, FYNNEI. CDR3 DNA sequence: TGTGCCAGCAGCGGACAGCAGGATCAGCCCCAGCATTTT. As protein: CASSGQQDQPQHF.

This clonotype was observed many times. This chain connects TRBV20-1 to TRBJ2-4, with D possibly being TRBD1 or TRBD2 (5 bases each). CDR3 size: 14 residues. The germline gives CDR1 DFQATT, CDR2 SNEGSKA (reference sequence). Trimming removed 5 bases at V and 6 bases at J, with 17 bases between. This CDR3 is CSALEIWGRNIQYF. The CDR3 DNA sequence: TGCAGTGCTCTGGAGATTTGGGGGAGAAACATTCAGTACTTC.

The chain links TRBV6-2 or TRBV6-3 to TRBJ1-1; D ambiguous. The CDR3 consists of 14 residues. The germline V gene encodes CDR1 MNHEY and CDR2 SVGEGT. V lost 4 bases, J lost 4 bases, and 13 bases lay in between. This CDR3 reads CASSSSSEGTEAFF. For the CDR3, the DNA is TGTGCCAGCAGTTCTAGTTCGGAGGGCACTGAAGCTTTCTTT.

This clonotype was seen many times. The J gene is TRBJ2-7, the V gene TRBV7-2; D is possibly TRBD1 or TRBD2 (5 bases each). The CDR3 consists of 15 residues. CDR1 is SGHTA and CDR2 is FQGNSA in the germline V gene. The V and J ends lost 5 bases and 6 bases respectively, with 20 bases between them. The CDR3 nucleotides are TGTGCCAGCAGCCTAGGCCCGGGGCTAGTGACCGAGCAGTACTTC. Amino acids: CASSLGPGLVTEQYF.

This clonotype has a count of ten or more. The V gene is TRBV20-1, the J gene TRBJ2-7; D possibly corresponds to TRBD2 (6 bases). The germline CDR1 and CDR2 sequences are DFQATT and SNEGSKA (reference sequence). V was clipped by 0 bases and J by 5 bases, with 14 bases between them. The CDR3 spans 14 residues. The CDR3 region is CSARDMRGVDEQYF. The CDR3 DNA sequence: TGCAGTGCTAGAGATATGCGGGGAGTAGACGAGCAGTACTTC.

This clonotype was observed at least ten times. V and J are TRBV6-2 or TRBV6-3 and TRBJ1-1; no definite D call. The CDR3 is 16 residues long. Looked up from germline, CDR1 is MNHEY and CDR2 is SVGEGT. The V gene lost 0 bases and the J gene lost 0 bases, with 11 bases spanning the gap. CDR3 in amino acids: CASSYSRRALNTEAFF. As DNA, the CDR3 is TGTGCCAGCAGTTACTCGAGGAGGGCCCTGAACACTGAAGCTTTCTTT.